The 5 T cell receptor beta chains presented below share a single source sample, sequenced in a study of T-cell memory formation after mild COVID-19. TCRdb analysed the 5' RACE reads with MiXCR anew, one entry per CDR3 protein. Among about 340,000 distinct CDR3 sequences listed, approximately 12% were seen once. Sequenced: PBMCs or a T cell subset sorted from them (not recorded which). Receptors originate from a man younger than 30 who had mild COVID-19 (a few samples of this study predate the infection). Cell type and time point are not known.

This chain links TRBV4-2 with TRBJ1-5; D might be TRBD1 (5 bases). The CDR3 is 14 amino acids. Trimming shortened V by 8 bases and J by 5 bases, and 16 bases separated the two germline ends. From germline, CDR1 is LGHNA and CDR2 YNFKEQ. The CDR3 here is CASSQEGWHQPQHF. For the CDR3, the DNA is TGTGCCAGCTCTCAGGAGGGGTGGCATCAGCCCCAGCATTTT.

This clonotype was observed many times. The J gene is TRBJ2-7, the V gene TRBV20-1, with D tentatively TRBD1 or TRBD2 (5 bases each). The CDR3 length is 11 residues. Germline CDR1 reads DFQATT; CDR2 reads SNEGSKA (reference sequence). Trimming took 3 bases from V and 3 from J, leaving 6 bases between them. The CDR3 region has the DNA TGCAGTGCTAGTGGGGGCTACGAGCAGTACGTC. Residues: CSASGGYEQYV.

The rearrangement links TRBV12-3 or TRBV12-4 to TRBJ1-5, with no clear D. The CDR3 sequence is 13 residues long. Trimming shortened V by 0 bases and J by 6 bases, and 6 bases separated the two germline ends. The CDR3 nucleotides read TGTGCCAGCAGTTTAGCGACCCTTCAGCCCCAGCATTTT. Encoded protein: CASSLATLQPQHF.

This clonotype was observed a few times. The rearrangement joins TRBV29-1 to TRBJ1-1; 7 bases align to TRBD1. Trimming at V came to 0 bases and at J to 10 bases, leaving 14 bases not matched to a gene. The CDR3 length is 15 residues. Germline CDR1 and CDR2: SQVTM and ANQGSEA. CDR3 sequence: CSVEDPPFGTVPAFF. CDR3 in DNA: TGCAGCGTTGAAGATCCCCCGTTCGGGACAGTTCCAGCTTTCTTT.

V and J are TRBV30 and TRBJ2-5; 10 bases match TRBD2. From germline, CDR1 is GTSNPN and CDR2 SVGIG (reference sequence). V lost 4 bases to trimming and J lost 5 bases; unmatched junction nucleotides: 7. The CDR3 runs 14 residues. This chain's CDR3 is CAWTQRGGYETQYF. In DNA form, the CDR3 reads TGTGCCTGGACTCAGCGGGGGGGCTATGAGACCCAGTACTTC.